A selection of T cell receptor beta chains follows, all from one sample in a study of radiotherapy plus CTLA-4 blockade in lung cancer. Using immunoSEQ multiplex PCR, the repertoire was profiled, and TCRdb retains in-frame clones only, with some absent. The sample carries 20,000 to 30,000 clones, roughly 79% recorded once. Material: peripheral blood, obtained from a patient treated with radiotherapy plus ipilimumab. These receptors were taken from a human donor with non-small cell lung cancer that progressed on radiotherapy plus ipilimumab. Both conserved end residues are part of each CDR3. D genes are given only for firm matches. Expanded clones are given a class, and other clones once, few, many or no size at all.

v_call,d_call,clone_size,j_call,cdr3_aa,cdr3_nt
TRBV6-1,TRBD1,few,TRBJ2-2,CASRPGTGITGELFF,TGTGCCAGCCGACCCGGGACAGGGATCACCGGGGAGCTGTTTTTT
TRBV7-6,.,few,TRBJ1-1,CASSLESPLAGVNTEAFF,TGTGCCAGCAGCTTAGAATCCCCCCTGGCAGGGGTGAACACTGAAGCTTTCTTT
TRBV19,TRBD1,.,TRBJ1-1,CASSKTGITEAFF,TGTGCCAGTAGTAAGACAGGGATCACTGAAGCTTTCTTT
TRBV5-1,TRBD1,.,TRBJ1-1,CASSPLARGQGTEAFF,TGCGCCAGCAGCCCATTGGCAAGGGGGCAGGGGACTGAAGCTTTCTTT
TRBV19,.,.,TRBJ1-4,CASSKPDEKLFF,TGTGCCAGTAGTAAGCCGGATGAAAAACTGTTTTTT
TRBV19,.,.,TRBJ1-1,CASTLVWGTEAFF,TGTGCCAGTACCCTCGTGTGGGGCACTGAAGCTTTCTTT
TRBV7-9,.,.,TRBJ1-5,CASSLVGEGQPQHF,TGTGCCAGCAGCTTGGTCGGCGAGGGTCAGCCCCAGCATTTT
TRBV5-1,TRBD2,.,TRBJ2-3,CASSFLGGAADTQYF,TGCGCCAGCAGCTTCCTCGGGGGGGCTGCAGATACGCAGTATTTT
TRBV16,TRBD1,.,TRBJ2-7,CASSPRTGDEQYF,TGTGCCAGCAGCCCCCGGACAGGGGACGAGCAGTACTTC
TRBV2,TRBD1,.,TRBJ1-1,CASSGQANTEAFF,TGTGCCAGCAGCGGACAGGCGAACACTGAAGCTTTCTTT
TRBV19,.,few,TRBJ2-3,CASSIITGTPPDTQYF,TGTGCCAGTAGTATTATCACCGGGACCCCGCCAGATACGCAGTATTTT
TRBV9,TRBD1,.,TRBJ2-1,CASSPRTGEGDNEQFF,TGTGCCAGCAGCCCGAGAACAGGGGAAGGGGACAATGAGCAGTTCTTC
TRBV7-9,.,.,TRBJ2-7,CASSLAAEQYF,TGTGCCAGCAGCTTAGCGGCTGAGCAGTACTTC
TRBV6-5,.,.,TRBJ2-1,CASSYQTHPGNEQFF,TGTGCCAGCAGTTACCAAACCCATCCTGGCAATGAGCAGTTCTTC
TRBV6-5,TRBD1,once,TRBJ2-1,CASSYGQGAHNEQFF,TGTGCCAGCAGTTACGGACAGGGGGCCCACAATGAGCAGTTCTTC
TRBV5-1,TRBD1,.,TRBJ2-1,CASSIRDRGPNEQFF,TGCGCCAGCAGCATCCGGGACAGGGGGCCGAATGAGCAGTTCTTC
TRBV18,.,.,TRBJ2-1,CASSPPSGRSYNEQFF,TGTGCCAGCTCACCACCGTCAGGGAGGTCCTACAATGAGCAGTTCTTC
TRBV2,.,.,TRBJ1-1,CASSGRGESTEAFF,TGTGCCAGCAGTGGTAGGGGGGAGAGCACTGAAGCTTTCTTT
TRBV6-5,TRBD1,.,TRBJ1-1,CASSSGGITEAFF,TGTGCCAGCAGCTCAGGGGGGATCACTGAAGCTTTCTTT
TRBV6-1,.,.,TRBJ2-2,CASRNSFRELFF,TGTGCCAGCAGGAACAGTTTCCGGGAGCTGTTTTTT
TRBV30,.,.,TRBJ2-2,CAWSRGTGELFF,TGTGCCTGGAGTAGAGGGACCGGGGAGCTGTTTTTT
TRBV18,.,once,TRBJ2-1,CASSPPSLRHDEQFF,TGTGCCAGCTCACCGCCCAGTCTCAGGCACGATGAGCAGTTCTTC
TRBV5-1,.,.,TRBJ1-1,CASSPRLSNTEAFF,TGCGCCAGCAGCCCCCGACTATCGAACACTGAAGCTTTCTTT
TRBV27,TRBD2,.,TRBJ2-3,CASSHRAAGGHGAYTDTQYF,TGTGCCAGCAGCCACCGCGCAGCGGGAGGGCATGGAGCGTACACAGATACGCAGTATTTT
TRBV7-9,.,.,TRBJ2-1,CASSRGRGNEQFF,TGTGCCAGCAGCCGGGGGCGCGGGAATGAGCAGTTCTTC
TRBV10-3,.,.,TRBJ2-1,CAISQGSHNEQFF,TGTGCCATCAGTCAGGGGTCCCACAATGAGCAGTTCTTC
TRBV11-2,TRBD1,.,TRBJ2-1,CASSLDRTGLFF,TGTGCCAGCAGCTTAGATCGGACAGGCCTGTTCTTC
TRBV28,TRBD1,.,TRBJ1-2,CASSPGTGGFYGYTF,TGTGCCAGCAGTCCGGGGACAGGGGGCTTCTATGGCTACACCTTC
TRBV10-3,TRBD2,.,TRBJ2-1,CAISAGQGGLAANEQFF,TGTGCCATCAGTGCTGGCCAGGGTGGACTAGCGGCCAATGAGCAGTTCTTC
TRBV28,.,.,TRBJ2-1,CASSKTGTVSSYNEQFF,TGTGCCAGCAGCAAAACCGGGACCGTCAGCTCCTACAATGAGCAGTTCTTC
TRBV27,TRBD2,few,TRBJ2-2,CATATSGGFTGELFF,TGTGCCACCGCGACTAGCGGGGGGTTCACCGGGGAGCTGTTTTTT
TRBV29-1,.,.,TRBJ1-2,CSVEEGTTYGYTF,TGCAGCGTTGAAGAGGGGACAACCTATGGCTACACCTTC
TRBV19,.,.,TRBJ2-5,CASSPTRVLQETQYF,TGTGCCAGTAGTCCGACTCGGGTCCTACAAGAGACCCAGTACTTC
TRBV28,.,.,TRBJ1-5,CASSFDPWSEGNQPQHF,TGTGCCAGCAGTTTCGATCCTTGGTCGGAGGGCAATCAGCCCCAGCATTTT
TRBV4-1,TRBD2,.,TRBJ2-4,CASSQEYPGLAGSPAIQYF,TGCGCCAGCAGCCAAGAGTACCCGGGACTAGCGGGGTCTCCCGCCATTCAGTACTTC
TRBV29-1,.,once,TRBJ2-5,CSVSTDTQETQYF,TGCAGCGTTTCTACGGACACCCAAGAGACCCAGTACTTC
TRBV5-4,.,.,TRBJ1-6,CASNEDPPGVNSPLHF,TGTGCCAGCAACGAGGATCCACCGGGGGTTAATTCACCCCTCCACTTT
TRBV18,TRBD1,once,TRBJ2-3,CASSLVGTGGTDTQYF,TGTGCCAGCTCACTCGTCGGGACAGGGGGCACAGATACGCAGTATTTT
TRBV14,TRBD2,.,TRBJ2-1,CASSRLGTSGLYNEQFF,TGTGCCAGCAGCCGACTCGGGACTAGCGGACTATACAATGAGCAGTTCTTC
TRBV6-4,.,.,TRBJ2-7,CASSDQVGGKRWCKRGRSLYEQYF,TGTGCCAGCAGTGACCAGGTGGGCGGGAAAAGGTGGTGTAAACGGGGTCGGTCCCTTTACGAGCAGTACTTC
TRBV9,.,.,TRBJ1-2,CASSPGQIKNYGYTF,TGTGCCAGCAGCCCTGGACAAATTAAAAACTATGGCTACACCTTC
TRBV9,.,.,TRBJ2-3,CASSAQVADTQYF,TGTGCCAGCAGCGCTCAAGTGGCAGATACGCAGTATTTT
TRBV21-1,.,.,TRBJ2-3,CASSKVGAGGGRTDTQYF,TGTGCCAGCAGCAAAGTGGGAGCGGGGGGCGGGAGAACAGATACGCAGTATTTT
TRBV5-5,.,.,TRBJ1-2,CASSLRGEVGYTF,TGTGCCAGCAGCTTGAGGGGGGAGGTTGGCTACACCTTC
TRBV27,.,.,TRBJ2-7,CASSQYSATSSYEQYF,TGTGCCAGCAGTCAATATAGCGCAACTAGCTCCTACGAGCAGTACTTC
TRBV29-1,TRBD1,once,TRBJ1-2,CSYQQGARAGGYTF,TGCAGCTACCAACAGGGGGCGCGTGCCGGTGGCTACACCTTC
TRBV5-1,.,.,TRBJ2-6,CASSDGALSGANVLTF,TGCGCCAGCAGCGACGGGGCACTCTCTGGGGCCAACGTCCTGACTTTC
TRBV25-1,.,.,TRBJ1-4,CASRATGTNEKLFF,TGTGCCAGCAGAGCGACAGGTACTAATGAAAAACTGTTTTTT
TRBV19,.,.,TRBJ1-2,CASSPAGDNYGYTF,TGTGCCAGTAGTCCCGCGGGGGATAACTATGGCTACACCTTC